This is a list of T cell receptor beta chains from one sample in a study of T cells in Graves' hyperthyroidism and ophthalmopathy. One entry per CDR3 protein results from TCRdb running MiXCR on the multiplex PCR reads. The sample contains about 200,000 distinct CDR3 sequences, less than 20% of which appear only once. The sequencing input was blood. The receptors were sampled from a woman aged 45-60 years with Graves' hyperthyroidism. CDR3s include the opening cysteine and the closing phenylalanine or tryptophan. A D gene is named only where the DNA matches it firmly. Expanded clones are given a class, and other clones once, few, many or no size at all.

TRBJ2-7 few TRBD1 TRBV20-1 TGCAGTGCTTGGACAGGGGGGTCCTACGAGCAGTACTTC CSAWTGGSYEQYF
TRBJ2-5 . . TRBV20-1 TGCAGTGCTCCCCCCGAGGGGGGCCCGGACCAAGAGACCCAGTACTTC CSAPPEGGPDQETQYF
TRBJ1-4 many TRBD1 TRBV20-1 TGCAGTGCTAGGGACCCCGGGACAGGGGTAGGAAAACTGTTTTTT CSARDPGTGVGKLFF
TRBJ2-1 many . TRBV7-8 TGTGCCAGCAGCTTACCCCATATGGGTGAGCAGTTCTTC CASSLPHMGEQFF
TRBJ2-7 many . TRBV5-1 TGCGCCAGCAGCCCTGGCACCCACCCATCCTACGAGCAGTACTTC CASSPGTHPSYEQYF
TRBJ2-1 many . TRBV7-9 TGTGCCAGCAGCTTAGCGCCGAGGGGAGATGAGCAGTTCTTC CASSLAPRGDEQFF
TRBJ2-3 many TRBD2 TRBV20-1 TGCAGTGCTGGCCGGACTAGCGGTGACACAGATACGCAGTATTTT CSAGRTSGDTDTQYF
TRBJ2-3 many TRBD2 TRBV30 TGTGCCTGGACGCAGCGGGAGATTAGCACAGATACGCAGTATTTT CAWTQREISTDTQYF
TRBJ1-1 many . TRBV7-9 TGTGCCAGCAGCTTTGGAGAGGTGAACACTGAAGCTTTCTTT CASSFGEVNTEAFF
TRBJ2-3 . TRBD2 TRBV20-1 TGCAGTGCCCTTAGGGGTAGCGGGAGTATCACAGATACGCAGTATTTT CSALRGSGSITDTQYF
TRBJ2-1 . . TRBV10-3 TGTGCCACGACCAGCGGGTCCCCTCTTTATGAGCAGTTCTTC CATTSGSPLYEQFF
TRBJ2-1 many . TRBV12-5 TGTGCTAGTGGTATACTAGCTTTCAATGAGCAGTTCTTC CASGILAFNEQFF
TRBJ2-3 . TRBD2 TRBV7-9 TGTGCCAGCAGCTCCCGGACTAGCCTGCAGTATTTT CASSSRTSLQYF
TRBJ2-1 . . TRBV6-1 TGTGCCAGCTGGAAAGGATCCGATGAGCAGTTCTTC CASWKGSDEQFF
TRBJ2-3 few . TRBV28 TGTGCCAGCAGTTTACGCCGGGGAAGGGGCACAGATACGCAGTATTTT CASSLRRGRGTDTQYF
TRBJ2-7 few TRBD2 TRBV4-1 TGCGCCAGCAGCCCATCCCCTAGCGGGAGGGCGTACGAGCAGTACTTC CASSPSPSGRAYEQYF
TRBJ1-1 many TRBD1 TRBV29-1 TGCAGCGTTGGGTGGGACAGGGGGCGAGAAACTGAAGCTTTCTTT CSVGWDRGRETEAFF
TRBJ2-7 . TRBD2 TRBV28 TGTGCCAGCAGGGACCCGGGAGGGATGTACGAGCAGTACTTC CASRDPGGMYEQYF
TRBJ1-1 many . TRBV6-1 TGTGCCAGCAGCCCACCGGGCGGGATGAACACTGAAGCTTTCTTT CASSPPGGMNTEAFF
TRBJ1-5 many . TRBV12-3/TRBV12-4 TGTGCCAGCAGTATTGGTAGGGGTCAGCCCCAGCATTTT CASSIGRGQPQHF
TRBJ2-3 . TRBD2 TRBV28 TGTGCCAGCACCGACTGGGCGGGAGGTTACACAGATACGCAGTATTTT CASTDWAGGYTDTQYF
TRBJ1-4 few TRBD1 TRBV11-2 TGTGCCAGCAGCGGAGATTCAGGGGGCGTTGAAAAACTGTTTTTT CASSGDSGGVEKLFF
TRBJ2-7 few . TRBV15 TGTGCCACCAGCAGAGAAGGACAAACCTACGAGCAGTACTTC CATSREGQTYEQYF
TRBJ1-2 few . TRBV6-1 TGTGCCAGCAGACCGTCGGGGTTGGACTATGGCTACACCTTC CASRPSGLDYGYTF
TRBJ2-2 few . TRBV20-1 TGCAGTGCTCGAGCCGGGGCACGTTCGAACACCGGGGAGCTGTTTTTT CSARAGARSNTGELFF
TRBJ2-1 . . TRBV27 TGTGCCAGCAGCCTGTCATGGGACACCTCCTACGAGCAGTTCTTC CASSLSWDTSYEQFF
TRBJ2-5 many TRBD2 TRBV7-7 TGTGCTAGCAGCTTAGCGACCCCACGGATAGCGGGATCTGAGACCCAGTACTTC CASSLATPRIAGSETQYF
TRBJ2-2 . . TRBV19 TGTGCCAGTAGTATAACTCGCAGGGCGAACACCGGGGAGCTGTTTTTT CASSITRRANTGELFF
TRBJ1-1 many TRBD1 TRBV9 TGTGCCAGCAGTCCTACAGGGGACCGATTGAACACTGAAGCTTTCTTT CASSPTGDRLNTEAFF
TRBJ1-2 many . TRBV18 TGTGCCAGCTCACCTCAGACCTCATCCCCTTTTGGCTACACCTTC CASSPQTSSPFGYTF
TRBJ2-5 few TRBD2 TRBV6-1 TGTGCCAGCTCGATCGCGGGAGGCTGGGAGACCCAGTACTTC CASSIAGGWETQYF
TRBJ1-2 . . TRBV6-1 TGTGCCAGCAGTGAAATGCGGTTCGACTATGGCTACACCTTC CASSEMRFDYGYTF
TRBJ2-3 many TRBD2 TRBV7-9 TGTGCCAGCAAAACTAGCGGGACAGATACGCAGTATTTT CASKTSGTDTQYF
TRBJ2-1 few . TRBV30 TGTGCCTGGTCCAGGGGGGGCCTCTACAATGAGCAGTTCTTC CAWSRGGLYNEQFF
TRBJ1-1 few . TRBV5-4 TGTGCCAGCAGCTTCTCGGGCAGTCTTAGGACTGAAGCTTTCTTT CASSFSGSLRTEAFF
TRBJ2-1 . . TRBV20-1 TGCAGTGCTAGAGTTAGCGCTTCCTACAATGAGCAGTTCTTC CSARVSASYNEQFF
TRBJ2-2 many TRBD2 TRBV20-1 TGCAGTGCTAGAGATGTAGCGGGGGACGGGGAGCTGTTTTTT CSARDVAGDGELFF